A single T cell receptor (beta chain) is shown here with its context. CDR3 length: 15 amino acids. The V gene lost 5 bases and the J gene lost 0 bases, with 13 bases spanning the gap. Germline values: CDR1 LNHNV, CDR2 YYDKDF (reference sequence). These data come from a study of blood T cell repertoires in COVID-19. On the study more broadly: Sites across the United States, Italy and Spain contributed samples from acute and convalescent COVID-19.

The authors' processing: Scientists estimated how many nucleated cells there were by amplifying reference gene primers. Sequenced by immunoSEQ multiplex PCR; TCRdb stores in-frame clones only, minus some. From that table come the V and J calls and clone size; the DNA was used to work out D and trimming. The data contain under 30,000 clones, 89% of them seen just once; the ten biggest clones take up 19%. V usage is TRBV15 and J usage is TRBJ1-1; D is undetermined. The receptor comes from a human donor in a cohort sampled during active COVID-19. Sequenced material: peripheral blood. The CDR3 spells CATSLDVGVNTEAFF. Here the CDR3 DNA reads TGTGCCACCAGCCTAGATGTCGGGGTGAACACTGAAGCTTTCTTT.